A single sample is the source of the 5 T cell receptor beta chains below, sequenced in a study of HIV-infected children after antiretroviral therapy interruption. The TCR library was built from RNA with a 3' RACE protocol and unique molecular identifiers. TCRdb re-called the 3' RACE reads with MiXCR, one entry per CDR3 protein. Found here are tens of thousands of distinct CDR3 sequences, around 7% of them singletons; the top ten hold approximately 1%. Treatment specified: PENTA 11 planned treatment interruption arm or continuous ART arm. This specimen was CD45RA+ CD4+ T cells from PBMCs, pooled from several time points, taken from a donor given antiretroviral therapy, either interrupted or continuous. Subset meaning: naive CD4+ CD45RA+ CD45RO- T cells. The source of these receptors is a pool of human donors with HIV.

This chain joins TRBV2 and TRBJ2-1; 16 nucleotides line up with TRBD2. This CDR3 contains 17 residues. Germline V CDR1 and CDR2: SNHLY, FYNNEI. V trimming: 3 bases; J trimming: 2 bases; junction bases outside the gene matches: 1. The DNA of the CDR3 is TGTGCCAGCAGTGACGGGACTAGCGGGAGGGCCTACAATGAGCAGTTCTTC. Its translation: CASSDGTSGRAYNEQFF.

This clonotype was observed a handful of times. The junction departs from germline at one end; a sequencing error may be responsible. The CDR3 protein is CASSRDTQYF. In DNA form, the CDR3 reads TGTGCCAGCAGCAGAGATACGCAGTATTTT. The chain links TRBV28 to TRBJ2-3, with D uncertain. Germline CDR1 is MDHEN and CDR2 is SYDVKM. The CDR3 is 10 amino acids.

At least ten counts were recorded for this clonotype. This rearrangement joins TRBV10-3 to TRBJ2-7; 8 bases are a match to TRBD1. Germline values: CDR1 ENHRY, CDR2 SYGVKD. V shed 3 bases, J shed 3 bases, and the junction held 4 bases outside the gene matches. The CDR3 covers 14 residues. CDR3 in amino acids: CAISEGTGGYEQYF. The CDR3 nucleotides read TGTGCCATCAGTGAAGGGACAGGAGGCTACGAGCAGTACTTC.

Written as DNA, the CDR3 is TGTGCCAGTCAGGGGTTCTACGAGCAGTACTTC. Residues: CASQGFYEQYF. J is TRBJ2-7 and V is TRBV6-9, with D maybe TRBD1 (6 bases). Germline V gene lookup returns CDR1 MNHGY and CDR2 SVAAGI. V lost 9 bases to trimming and J lost 3 bases, with 9 bases between them. This CDR3 has 11 residues.

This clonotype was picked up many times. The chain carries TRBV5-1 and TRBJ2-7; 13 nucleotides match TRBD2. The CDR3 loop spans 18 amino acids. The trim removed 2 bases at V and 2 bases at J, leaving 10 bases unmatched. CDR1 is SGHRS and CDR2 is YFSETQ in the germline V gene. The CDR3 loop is CASSFSGTSGATTYEQYF. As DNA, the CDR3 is TGCGCCAGCAGCTTCTCCGGGACTAGCGGGGCTACTACCTACGAGCAGTACTTC.